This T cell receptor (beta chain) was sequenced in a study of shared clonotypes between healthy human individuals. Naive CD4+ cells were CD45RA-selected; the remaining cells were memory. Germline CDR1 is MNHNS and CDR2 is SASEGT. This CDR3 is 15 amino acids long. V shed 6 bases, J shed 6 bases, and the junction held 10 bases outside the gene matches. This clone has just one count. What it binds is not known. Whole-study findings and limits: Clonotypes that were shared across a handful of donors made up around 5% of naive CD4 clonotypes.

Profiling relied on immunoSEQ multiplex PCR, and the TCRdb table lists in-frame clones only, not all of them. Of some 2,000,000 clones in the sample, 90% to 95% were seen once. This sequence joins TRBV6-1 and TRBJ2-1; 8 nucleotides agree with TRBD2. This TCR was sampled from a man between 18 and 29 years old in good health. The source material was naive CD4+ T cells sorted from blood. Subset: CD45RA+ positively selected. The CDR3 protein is CASRPPAGDGNEQFF. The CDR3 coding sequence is TGTGCCAGCAGGCCCCCAGCGGGGGACGGCAATGAGCAGTTCTTC.